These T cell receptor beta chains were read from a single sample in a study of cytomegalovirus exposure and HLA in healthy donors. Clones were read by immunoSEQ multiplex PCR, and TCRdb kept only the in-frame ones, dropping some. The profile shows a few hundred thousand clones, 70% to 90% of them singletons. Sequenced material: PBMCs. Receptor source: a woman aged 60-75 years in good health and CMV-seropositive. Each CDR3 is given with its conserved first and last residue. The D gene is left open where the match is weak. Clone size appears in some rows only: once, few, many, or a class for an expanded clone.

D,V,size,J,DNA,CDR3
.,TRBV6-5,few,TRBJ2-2,TGTGCCAGCAGTTACACCTTTCCGGGCGGGGAGCTGTTTTTT,CASSYTFPGGELFF
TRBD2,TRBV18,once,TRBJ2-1,TGTGCCAGCTCACCACCGGGCGGGAGGCCCCTCAATGAGCAGTTCTTC,CASSPPGGRPLNEQFF
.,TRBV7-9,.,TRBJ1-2,TGTTCCAGCAGCTTAGACCCAGGTAGTCGCTACACCTTC,CSSSLDPGSRYTF
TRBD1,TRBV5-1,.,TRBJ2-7,TGCGCCAGCAGCTGGGGGGACAGGATCTACGAGCAGTACTTC,CASSWGDRIYEQYF
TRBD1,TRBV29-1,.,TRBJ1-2,TGCAGCGTTGTCGGCCAGGGGGCGAGGGGCTACACCTTC,CSVVGQGARGYTF
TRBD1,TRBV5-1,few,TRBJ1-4,TGCGCCAGCAGCCCGGGACAGGATGAAAAACTGTTTTTT,CASSPGQDEKLFF
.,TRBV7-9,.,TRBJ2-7,TGTGCCAGCAGCCAAGGACAAGGGCAGTACTTC,CASSQGQGQYF
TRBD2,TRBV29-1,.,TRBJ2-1,TGCAGCGTTGAAAGTACTAGCGGGAGTCTCTACAATGAGCAGTTCTTC,CSVESTSGSLYNEQFF
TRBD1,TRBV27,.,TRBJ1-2,TGTGCCAGCAGTTCGGACAGGGCGACGGGCTATGGCTACACCTTC,CASSSDRATGYGYTF
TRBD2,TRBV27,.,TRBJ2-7,TGTGCCAGCAGTAGGACTAGCGGCCTCTACGAGCAGTACTTC,CASSRTSGLYEQYF
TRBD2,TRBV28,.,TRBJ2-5,TGTGCCAGCAGTTTAGGGGGGGAGGGAGAGACCCAGTACTTC,CASSLGGEGETQYF
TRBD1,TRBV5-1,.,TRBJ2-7,TGCGCCAGCAGCTTGGCACAGGGGGCAGACGAGCAGTACTTC,CASSLAQGADEQYF
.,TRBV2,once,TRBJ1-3,TGTGCCAGCAGCCTAAATCAGGGGACTGGAAACACCATATATTTT,CASSLNQGTGNTIYF
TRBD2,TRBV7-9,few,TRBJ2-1,TGTGCCAGCAGCCGTGGACTAGCGGGAGTCCCTTACAATGAGCAGTTCTTC,CASSRGLAGVPYNEQFF
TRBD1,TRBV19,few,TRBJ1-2,TGTGCCAGTAGTCGGGACAGGGCCGGCCCTAACTATGGCTACACCTTC,CASSRDRAGPNYGYTF
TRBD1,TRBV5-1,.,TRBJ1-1,TGCGCCAGCAGCTTTACAGGGGGGTTGAACACTGAAGCTTTCTTT,CASSFTGGLNTEAFF
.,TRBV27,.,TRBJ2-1,TGTGCCAGCAAGAGGGGGAGCTCCTACAATGAGCAGTTCTTC,CASKRGSSYNEQFF
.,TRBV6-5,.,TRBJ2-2,TGTGCCAGCAGTTACCGTGTGGACAGCTACACCGGGGAGCTGTTTTTT,CASSYRVDSYTGELFF